This T cell receptor beta chain was profiled in a study of blood T cell repertoires in COVID-19 (dated by TCRdb to 2018 to 2020). About the investigation overall: Collaborator samples came from the United States, Italy and Spain and covered acute and convalescent phases of COVID-19. The material from the prospective study consisted of cDNA or gDNA derived from T cells, B-cell-depleted T cells, or PBMCs. Subjects who had been exposed to COVID-19, were actively infected with it, or had recovered from it provided the deeply sampled blood TCRbeta repertoires that made up the dataset. A freely available public database, intended as a resource for researchers studying the immune response to SARS-CoV-2, is where the repertoires were released. The samples were drawn from the first 160 participants of the ongoing ImmuneRACE study and from over 950 subjects provided by 6 global collaborators. Sample metadata almost always included a de-identified subject ID, COVID-19 status, age in years and sex. Where available, HLA class I and class II types were obtained from metadata supplied by the sample provider rather than from assay-based typing. What the work shows at the level of the full study, not this receptor alone: The amount of clinical and demographic metadata varied by source and participant and was provided uncurated.

The immunoSEQ Assay, a bias-controlled multiplex PCR, was used to amplify TCRbeta CDR3 regions from genomic DNA. In the original analysis: The number of nucleated cells in each sample was estimated by amplification of reference gene primers within the assay. To quantify the absolute abundance of each unique TCRbeta CDR3 rearrangement, sequence reads were collapsed and filtered. For each sample, productive Simpson clonality was calculated by taking the square root of Simpson's diversity index across productive rearrangements. This immuneACCESS table, as held by TCRdb, lists in-frame sequences with V and J called but not all clones. Of the missing ones, under half trace to an unresolved V gene in checked studies; the others have no known cause. V and J calls and clone size come straight from that table; D and trimming were deduced from the DNA. The sample table contains some 270,000 clones; only one count was recorded for 84% of them. The ten largest account for roughly 1.4% of the sample.

Another Seattle source contributed samples from volunteer blood donors who had recovered from COVID-19. The collaborating institutions used their own protocols to collect whole blood in K2EDTA tubes. Collaborator samples were shipped for TCRbeta analysis as frozen whole blood, isolated PBMCs, or DNA extracted from either sample type. To note about this clone: Its antigen has not been determined. Base qualities are not at hand, and no much larger clone is one base apart.

CDR1 and CDR2 are read off the germline V gene as SNHLY and FYNNEI. Its CDR3 holds 10 amino acids, cysteine through phenylalanine. Only CDR3 DNA is held: 30 bases, read in frame from base 1. Deletion took 9 bases off V and 6 bases off J, with a span of 5 bases between the germline ends. Material: peripheral blood. The receptor chain draws on TRBV2 and TRBJ2-2, with no confidently assigned D gene. The sequence derives from a woman in her thirties or forties who had recovered from COVID-19. The CDR3 amino acid sequence is: CASRAGELFF. The nucleotide sequence reads TGTGCCAGTCGTGCCGGGGAGCTGTTTTTT.